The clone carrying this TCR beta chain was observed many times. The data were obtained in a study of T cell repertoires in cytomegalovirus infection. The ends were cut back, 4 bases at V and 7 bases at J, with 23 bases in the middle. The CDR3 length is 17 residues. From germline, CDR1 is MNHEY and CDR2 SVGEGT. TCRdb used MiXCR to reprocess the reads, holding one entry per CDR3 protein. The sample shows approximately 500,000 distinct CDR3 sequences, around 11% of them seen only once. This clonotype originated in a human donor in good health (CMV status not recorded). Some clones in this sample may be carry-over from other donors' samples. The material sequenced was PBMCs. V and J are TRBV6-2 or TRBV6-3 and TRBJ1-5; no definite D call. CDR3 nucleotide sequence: TGTGCCAGCAGTTTGTATTTGAGGTTAGAGGCCCGGCAGCCCCAGCATTTT. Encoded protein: CASSLYLRLEARQPQHF.